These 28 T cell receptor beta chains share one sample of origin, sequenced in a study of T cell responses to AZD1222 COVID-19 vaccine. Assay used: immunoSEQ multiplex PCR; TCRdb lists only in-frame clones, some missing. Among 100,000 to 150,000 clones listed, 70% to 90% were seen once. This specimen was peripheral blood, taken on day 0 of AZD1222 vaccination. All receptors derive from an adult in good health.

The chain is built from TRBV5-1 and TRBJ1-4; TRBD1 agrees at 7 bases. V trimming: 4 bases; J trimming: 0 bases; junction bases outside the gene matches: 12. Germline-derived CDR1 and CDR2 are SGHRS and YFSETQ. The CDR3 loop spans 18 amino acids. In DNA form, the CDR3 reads TGCGCCAGCAGCCCCCTGGGACAGCTGACTGCAACTAATGAAAAACTGTTTTTT. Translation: CASSPLGQLTATNEKLFF. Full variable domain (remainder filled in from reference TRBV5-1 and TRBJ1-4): KAGVTQTPRYLIKTRGQQVTLSCSPISGHRSVSWYQQTPGQGLQFLFEYFSETQRNKGNFPGRFSGRQFSNSRSEMNVSTLELGDSALYLCASSPLGQLTATNEKLFFGSGTQLSVL.

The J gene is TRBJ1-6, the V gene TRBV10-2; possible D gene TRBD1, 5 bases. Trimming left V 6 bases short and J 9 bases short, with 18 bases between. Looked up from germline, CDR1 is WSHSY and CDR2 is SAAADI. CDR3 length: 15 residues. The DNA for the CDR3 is TGCGCCAGCAGCAGGGAACACCCTTTTGGTTCACCCCTCCACTTT. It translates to CASSREHPFGSPLHF.

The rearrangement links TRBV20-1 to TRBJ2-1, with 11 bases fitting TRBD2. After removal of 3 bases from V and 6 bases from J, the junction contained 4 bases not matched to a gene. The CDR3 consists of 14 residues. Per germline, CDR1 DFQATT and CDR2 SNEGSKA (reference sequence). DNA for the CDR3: TGCAGTGCTAGTAGGACTAGCGGGTTCAATGAGCAGTTCTTC. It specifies CSASRTSGFNEQFF.

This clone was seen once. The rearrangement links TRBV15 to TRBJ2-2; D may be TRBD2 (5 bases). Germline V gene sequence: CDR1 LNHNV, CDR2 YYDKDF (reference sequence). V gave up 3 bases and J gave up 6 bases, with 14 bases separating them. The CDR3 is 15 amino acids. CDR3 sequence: CATSRALLLAGELFF. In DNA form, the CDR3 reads TGTGCCACCAGCAGGGCACTCCTACTAGCCGGGGAGCTGTTTTTT.

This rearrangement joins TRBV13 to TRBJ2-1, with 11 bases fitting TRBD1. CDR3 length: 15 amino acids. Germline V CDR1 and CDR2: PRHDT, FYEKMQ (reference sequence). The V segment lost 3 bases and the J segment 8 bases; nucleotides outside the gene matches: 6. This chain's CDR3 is CASSFRDRGLDEQFF. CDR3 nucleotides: TGTGCCAGCAGCTTTCGGGACAGGGGGTTGGATGAGCAGTTCTTC.

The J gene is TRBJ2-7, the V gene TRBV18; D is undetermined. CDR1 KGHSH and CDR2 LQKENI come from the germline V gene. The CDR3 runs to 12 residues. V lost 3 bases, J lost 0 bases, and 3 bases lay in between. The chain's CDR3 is CASSPGSYEQYF. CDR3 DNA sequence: TGTGCCAGCTCACCCGGCTCCTACGAGCAGTACTTC.

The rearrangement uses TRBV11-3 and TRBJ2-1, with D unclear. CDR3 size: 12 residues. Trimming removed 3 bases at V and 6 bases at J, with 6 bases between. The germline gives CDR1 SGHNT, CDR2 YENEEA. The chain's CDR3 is CASSLGFNEQFF. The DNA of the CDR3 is TGTGCCAGCAGCTTGGGTTTCAATGAGCAGTTCTTC.

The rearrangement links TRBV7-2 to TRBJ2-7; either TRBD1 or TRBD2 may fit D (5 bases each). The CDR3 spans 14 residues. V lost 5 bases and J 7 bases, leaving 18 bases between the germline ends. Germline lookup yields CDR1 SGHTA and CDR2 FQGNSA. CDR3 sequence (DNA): TGTGCCAGCAGCCCAACCCGGGACGTCAAAGAGCAGTACTTC. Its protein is CASSPTRDVKEQYF.

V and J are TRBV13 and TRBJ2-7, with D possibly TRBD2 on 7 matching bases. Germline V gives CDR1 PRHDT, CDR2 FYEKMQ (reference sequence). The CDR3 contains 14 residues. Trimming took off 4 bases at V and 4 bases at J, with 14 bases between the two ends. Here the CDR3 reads CASSSQGGGYEQYF. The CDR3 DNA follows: TGTGCCAGCAGCTCACAGGGAGGGGGATACGAGCAGTACTTC.

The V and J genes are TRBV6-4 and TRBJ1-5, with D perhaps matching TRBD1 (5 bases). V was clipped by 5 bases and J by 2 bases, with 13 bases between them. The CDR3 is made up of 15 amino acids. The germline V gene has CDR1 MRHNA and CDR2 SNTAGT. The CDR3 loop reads CASSLDSSGNQPQHF. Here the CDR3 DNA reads TGTGCCAGCAGTCTCGACAGTTCGGGCAATCAGCCCCAGCATTTT.

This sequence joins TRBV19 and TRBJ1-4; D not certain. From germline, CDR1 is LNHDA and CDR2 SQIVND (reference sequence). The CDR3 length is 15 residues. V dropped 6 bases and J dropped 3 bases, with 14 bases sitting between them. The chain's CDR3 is CASRSPGRANEKLFF. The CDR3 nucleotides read TGTGCCAGTAGGAGCCCGGGGAGGGCTAATGAAAAACTGTTTTTT.

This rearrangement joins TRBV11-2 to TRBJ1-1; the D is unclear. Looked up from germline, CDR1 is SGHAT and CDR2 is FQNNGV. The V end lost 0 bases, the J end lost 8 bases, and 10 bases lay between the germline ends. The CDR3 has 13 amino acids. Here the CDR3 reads CASSLESRSEAFF. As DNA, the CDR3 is TGTGCCAGCAGCTTAGAGTCCCGATCGGAAGCTTTCTTT.

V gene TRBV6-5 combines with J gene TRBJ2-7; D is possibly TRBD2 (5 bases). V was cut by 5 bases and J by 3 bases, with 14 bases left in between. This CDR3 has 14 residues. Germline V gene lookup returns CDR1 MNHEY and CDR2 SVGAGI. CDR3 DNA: TGTGCCAGCAGTCACCGGGGTGGAAGCTACGAGCAGTACTTC. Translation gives CASSHRGGSYEQYF.

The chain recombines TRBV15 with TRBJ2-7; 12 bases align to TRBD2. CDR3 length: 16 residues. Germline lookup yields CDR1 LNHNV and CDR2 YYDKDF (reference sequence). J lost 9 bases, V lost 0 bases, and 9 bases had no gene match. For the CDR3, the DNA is TGTGCCACCAGCAGAGATTTGACTAGCGGGAGTGGCCGGCAGTACTTC. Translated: CATSRDLTSGSGRQYF.

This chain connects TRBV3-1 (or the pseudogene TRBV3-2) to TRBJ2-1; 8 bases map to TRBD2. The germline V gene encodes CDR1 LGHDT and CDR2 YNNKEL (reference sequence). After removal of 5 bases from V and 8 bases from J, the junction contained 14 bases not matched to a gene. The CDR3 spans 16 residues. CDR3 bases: TGTGCCAGCAGCTCTACCGGGACTAGAAAACCGGATGAGCAGTTCTTC. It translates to CASSSTGTRKPDEQFF.

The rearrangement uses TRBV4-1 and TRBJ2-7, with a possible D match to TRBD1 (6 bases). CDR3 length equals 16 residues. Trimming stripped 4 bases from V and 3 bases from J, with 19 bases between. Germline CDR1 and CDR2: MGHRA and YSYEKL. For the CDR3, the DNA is TGCGCCAGCAGCCGGAGCCGGGCAGGGGATCACTACGAGCAGTACTTC. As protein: CASSRSRAGDHYEQYF.

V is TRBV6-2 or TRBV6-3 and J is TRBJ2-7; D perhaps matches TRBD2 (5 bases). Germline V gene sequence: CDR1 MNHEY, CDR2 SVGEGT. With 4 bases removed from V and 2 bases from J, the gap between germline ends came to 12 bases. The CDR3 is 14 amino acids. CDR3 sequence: CASSLDWGAYEQYF. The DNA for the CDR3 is TGTGCCAGCAGTTTGGACTGGGGAGCCTACGAGCAGTACTTC.

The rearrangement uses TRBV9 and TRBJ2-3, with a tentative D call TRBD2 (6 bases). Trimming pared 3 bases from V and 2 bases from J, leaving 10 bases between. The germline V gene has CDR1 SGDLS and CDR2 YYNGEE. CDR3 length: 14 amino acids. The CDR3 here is CASSGWGVTDTQYF. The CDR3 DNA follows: TGTGCCAGCAGCGGGTGGGGGGTCACAGATACGCAGTATTTT.

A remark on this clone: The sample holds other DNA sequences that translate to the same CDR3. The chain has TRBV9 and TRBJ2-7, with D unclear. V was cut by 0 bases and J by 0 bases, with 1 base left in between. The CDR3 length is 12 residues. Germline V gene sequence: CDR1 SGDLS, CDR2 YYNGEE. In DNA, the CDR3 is TGTGCCAGCAGCGTAGACTCCTACGAGCAGTACTTC. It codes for CASSVDSYEQYF.

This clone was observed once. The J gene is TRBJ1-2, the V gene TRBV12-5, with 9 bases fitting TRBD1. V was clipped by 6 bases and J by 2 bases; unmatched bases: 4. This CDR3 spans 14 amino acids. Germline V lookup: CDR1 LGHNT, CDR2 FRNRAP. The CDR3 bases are TGTGCTAGTGGCCGGGACAGGGTAAACTATGGCTACACCTTC. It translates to CASGRDRVNYGYTF.

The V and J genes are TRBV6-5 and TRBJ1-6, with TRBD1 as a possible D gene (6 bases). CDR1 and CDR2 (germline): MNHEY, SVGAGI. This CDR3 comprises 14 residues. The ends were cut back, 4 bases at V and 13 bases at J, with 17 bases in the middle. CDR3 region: CASSFETGLAPLHF. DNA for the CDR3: TGTGCCAGCAGTTTCGAGACAGGTTTAGCGCCCCTCCACTTT.

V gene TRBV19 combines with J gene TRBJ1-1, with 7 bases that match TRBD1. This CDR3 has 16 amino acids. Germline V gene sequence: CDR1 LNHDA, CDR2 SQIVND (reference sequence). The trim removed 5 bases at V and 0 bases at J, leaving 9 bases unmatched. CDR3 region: CASSPRDRRMNTEAFF. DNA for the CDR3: TGTGCCAGTAGTCCTCGGGACAGACGCATGAACACTGAAGCTTTCTTT.

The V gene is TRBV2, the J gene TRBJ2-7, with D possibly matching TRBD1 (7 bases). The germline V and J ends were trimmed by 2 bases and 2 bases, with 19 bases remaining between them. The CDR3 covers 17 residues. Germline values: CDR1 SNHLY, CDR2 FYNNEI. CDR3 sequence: CASSESSRDRVAYEQYF. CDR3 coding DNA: TGTGCCAGCAGTGAAAGTTCGCGGGACAGAGTAGCCTACGAGCAGTACTTC.

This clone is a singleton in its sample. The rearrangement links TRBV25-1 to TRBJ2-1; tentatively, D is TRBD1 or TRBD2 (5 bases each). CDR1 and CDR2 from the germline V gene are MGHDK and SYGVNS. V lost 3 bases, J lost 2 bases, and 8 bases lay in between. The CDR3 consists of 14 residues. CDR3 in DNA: TGTGCCAGCAGTGACGGGACCGCCTACAATGAGCAGTTCTTC. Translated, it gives CASSDGTAYNEQFF.

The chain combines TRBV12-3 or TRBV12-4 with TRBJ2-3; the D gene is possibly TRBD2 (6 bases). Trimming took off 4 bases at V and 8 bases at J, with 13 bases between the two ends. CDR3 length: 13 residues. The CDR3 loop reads CASSWGTPGTQYF. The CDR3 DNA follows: TGTGCCAGCAGTTGGGGGACTCCAGGTACGCAGTATTTT.

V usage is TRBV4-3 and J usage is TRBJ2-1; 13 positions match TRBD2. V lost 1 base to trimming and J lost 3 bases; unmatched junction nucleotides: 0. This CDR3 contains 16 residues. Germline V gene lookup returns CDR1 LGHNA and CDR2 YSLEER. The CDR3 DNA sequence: TGCGCCAGCAGCCAAGGACTAGCGGGGGGCTACAATGAGCAGTTCTTC. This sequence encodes CASSQGLAGGYNEQFF.

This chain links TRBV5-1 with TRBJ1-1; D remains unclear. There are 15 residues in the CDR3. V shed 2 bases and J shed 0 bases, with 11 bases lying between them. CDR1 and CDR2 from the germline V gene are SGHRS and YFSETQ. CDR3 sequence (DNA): TGCGCCAGCAGCTTACGTGATCGGCTGAACACTGAAGCTTTCTTT. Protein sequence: CASSLRDRLNTEAFF.

CDR3 amino acids: CASSFGTVLNSPLHF. The DNA for the CDR3 is TGTGCCAGCAGCTTCGGGACGGTATTGAATTCACCCCTCCACTTT. The chain joins TRBV5-4 to TRBJ1-6; TRBD1 might be the D (5 bases). Germline lookup yields CDR1 SGHNT and CDR2 YYREEE (reference sequence). The germline V and J ends were trimmed by 2 bases and 7 bases, with 13 bases remaining between them. The CDR3 covers 15 residues.